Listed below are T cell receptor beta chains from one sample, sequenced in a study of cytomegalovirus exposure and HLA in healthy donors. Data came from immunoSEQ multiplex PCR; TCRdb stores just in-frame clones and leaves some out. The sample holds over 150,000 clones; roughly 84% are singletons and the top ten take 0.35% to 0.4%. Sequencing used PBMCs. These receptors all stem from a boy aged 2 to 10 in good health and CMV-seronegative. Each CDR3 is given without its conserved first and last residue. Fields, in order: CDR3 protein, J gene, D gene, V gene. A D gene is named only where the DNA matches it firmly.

CDR3 protein: ASLEGQEDEKLF
J gene: TRBJ1-4
D gene: NA
V gene: TRBV2

CDR3 protein: ASSQGPTAVKGNEQF
J gene: TRBJ2-1
D gene: NA
V gene: TRBV4-1

CDR3 protein: ASSGGLEGGPYTGELF
J gene: TRBJ2-2
D gene: TRBD2
V gene: TRBV6-1

CDR3 protein: ASSPSGRPYNEQF
J gene: TRBJ2-1
D gene: TRBD2
V gene: TRBV2

CDR3 protein: ASRRGAEAF
J gene: TRBJ1-1
D gene: NA
V gene: TRBV6-5

CDR3 protein: ASSFGIAGAFHEQF
J gene: TRBJ2-1
D gene: TRBD2
V gene: TRBV5-1

CDR3 protein: ASIFVGGPMETQY
J gene: TRBJ2-5
D gene: TRBD2
V gene: TRBV2

CDR3 protein: ASSLRDSSYEQY
J gene: TRBJ2-7
D gene: TRBD1
V gene: TRBV5-1

CDR3 protein: ASSFASGSQLIWVEQF
J gene: TRBJ2-1
D gene: TRBD2
V gene: TRBV7-8

CDR3 protein: ASSSTRGYQPQH
J gene: TRBJ1-5
D gene: TRBD1
V gene: TRBV2

CDR3 protein: SVESQMVNIQY
J gene: TRBJ2-4
D gene: NA
V gene: TRBV29-1

CDR3 protein: ASIRTGGTEAF
J gene: TRBJ1-1
D gene: TRBD1
V gene: TRBV6-6

CDR3 protein: ASSTATGNEQY
J gene: TRBJ2-7
D gene: TRBD1
V gene: TRBV2

CDR3 protein: ASSLLTSGMTSYEQY
J gene: TRBJ2-7
D gene: TRBD2
V gene: TRBV7-6

CDR3 protein: ASSYRDRADEQF
J gene: TRBJ2-1
D gene: TRBD1
V gene: TRBV2

CDR3 protein: ASRAGTDEKLF
J gene: TRBJ1-4
D gene: TRBD1
V gene: TRBV5-4

CDR3 protein: SVVSSGKDTQY
J gene: TRBJ2-3
D gene: TRBD2
V gene: TRBV29-1

CDR3 protein: ASSPAVEAQY
J gene: TRBJ2-3
D gene: NA
V gene: TRBV13

CDR3 protein: ASSSGRFNSNQPQH
J gene: TRBJ1-5
D gene: NA
V gene: TRBV7-9

CDR3 protein: ASRPPTGAEINYGYT
J gene: TRBJ1-2
D gene: TRBD1
V gene: TRBV28

CDR3 protein: SAFSGVSYNEQF
J gene: TRBJ2-1
D gene: TRBD2
V gene: TRBV29-1

CDR3 protein: ASSVTSGGNTGELF
J gene: TRBJ2-2
D gene: TRBD2
V gene: TRBV9

CDR3 protein: ASSFTSSRGYT
J gene: TRBJ1-2
D gene: NA
V gene: TRBV27

CDR3 protein: ASSVLQGYGEAF
J gene: TRBJ1-1
D gene: NA
V gene: TRBV6-1

CDR3 protein: ASSPDDRGPYNEQF
J gene: TRBJ2-1
D gene: TRBD1
V gene: TRBV18

CDR3 protein: ASSIDLAGGGSGQPQH
J gene: TRBJ1-5
D gene: NA
V gene: TRBV19

CDR3 protein: ASSKGNRVSYEQY
J gene: TRBJ2-7
D gene: NA
V gene: TRBV6-6

CDR3 protein: TSSRGSPYNEQF
J gene: TRBJ2-1
D gene: NA
V gene: TRBV6-5

CDR3 protein: ASSLALTSGTSTDTQY
J gene: TRBJ2-3
D gene: TRBD2
V gene: TRBV5-6

CDR3 protein: ASSEARGTGGGTYEQY
J gene: TRBJ2-7
D gene: TRBD1
V gene: TRBV2

CDR3 protein: ASRGVLATNEKLF
J gene: TRBJ1-4
D gene: NA
V gene: TRBV2

CDR3 protein: ASSPADRAYEQY
J gene: NA
D gene: NA
V gene: TRBV4-1

CDR3 protein: ASSFRGAGTPNEKLF
J gene: TRBJ1-4
D gene: NA
V gene: TRBV27

CDR3 protein: ASSIDAETQY
J gene: TRBJ2-5
D gene: NA
V gene: TRBV19